This T cell receptor (beta chain) was documented in a study of a mutant IDH1 vaccine in newly diagnosed glioma. As to time point: week 23, last vaccination. It was 300 ug of mutant IDH1 20-mer peptide that made up each vaccine dose, given with topical imiquimod. Germline V gene sequence: CDR1 MGHRA, CDR2 YSYEKL. Trimming left V 0 bases short and J 4 bases short, with 10 bases between. The CDR3 is 15 residues long. TCRdb keeps only in-frame clones here, not all; method: immunoSEQ multiplex PCR. This sample has tens of thousands of clones, with about 75% found just once. On this clone: As yet, its antigen is unknown.

The input for sequencing was PBMCs, taken from a glioma patient whose treatment included an IDH1 peptide vaccine. This TCR came from a man aged 50-59 years with glioma. The chain employs TRBV4-1 and TRBJ1-5; no clear D. The DNA of the CDR3 is TGCGCCAGCAGCCAAGAACGGCAGCTAAATCAGCCCCAGCATTTT. It encodes CASSQERQLNQPQHF.